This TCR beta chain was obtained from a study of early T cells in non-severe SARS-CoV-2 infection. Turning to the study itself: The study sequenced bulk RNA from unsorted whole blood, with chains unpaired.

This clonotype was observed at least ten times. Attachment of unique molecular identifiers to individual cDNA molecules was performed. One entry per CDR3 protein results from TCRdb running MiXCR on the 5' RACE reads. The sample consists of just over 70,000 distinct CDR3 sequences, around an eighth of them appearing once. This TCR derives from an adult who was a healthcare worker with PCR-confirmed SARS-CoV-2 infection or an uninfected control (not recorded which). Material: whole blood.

CDR3 nucleotides: TGTGCCAGCTCACTTGGGGTGAATGAGCAGTTCTTC. Translated, it gives CASSLGVNEQFF. The rearrangement uses TRBV18 and TRBJ2-1; D gene uncertain. Germline V gives CDR1 KGHSH, CDR2 LQKENI. The CDR3 contains 12 residues. Trimming cost V 4 bases and J 7 bases, with 8 bases left between them.